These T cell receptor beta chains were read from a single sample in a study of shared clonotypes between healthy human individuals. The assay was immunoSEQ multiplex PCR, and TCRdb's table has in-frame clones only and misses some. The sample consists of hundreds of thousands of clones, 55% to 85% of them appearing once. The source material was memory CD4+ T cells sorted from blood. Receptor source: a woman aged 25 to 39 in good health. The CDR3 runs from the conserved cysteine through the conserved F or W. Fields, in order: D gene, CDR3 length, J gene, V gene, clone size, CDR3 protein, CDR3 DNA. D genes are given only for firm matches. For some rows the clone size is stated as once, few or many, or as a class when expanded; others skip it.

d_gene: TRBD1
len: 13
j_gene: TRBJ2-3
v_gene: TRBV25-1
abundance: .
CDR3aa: CASAGTATDTQYF
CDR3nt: TGTGCCAGCGCCGGGACAGCCACAGATACGCAGTATTTT

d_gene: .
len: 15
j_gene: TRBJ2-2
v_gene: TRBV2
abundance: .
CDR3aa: CASRRNTGDAGELFF
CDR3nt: TGTGCCAGCAGGAGGAACACCGGGGACGCCGGGGAGCTGTTTTTT

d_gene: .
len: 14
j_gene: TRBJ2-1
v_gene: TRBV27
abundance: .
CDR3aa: CASSPTWGPYEQFF
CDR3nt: TGTGCCAGCAGTCCTACGTGGGGTCCCTATGAGCAGTTCTTC

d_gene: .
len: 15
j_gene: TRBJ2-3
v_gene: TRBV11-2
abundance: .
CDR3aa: CASSQKAGSTDTQYF
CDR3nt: TGTGCCAGCAGCCAGAAGGCGGGGAGCACAGATACGCAGTATTTT

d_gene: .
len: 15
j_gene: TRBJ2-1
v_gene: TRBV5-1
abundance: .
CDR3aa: CASSLGSGAYNEQFF
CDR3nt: TGCGCCAGCAGCTTAGGATCGGGAGCCTACAATGAGCAGTTCTTC

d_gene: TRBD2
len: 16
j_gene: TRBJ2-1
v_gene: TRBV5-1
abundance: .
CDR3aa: CASSLAASGYYNEQFF
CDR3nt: TGCGCCAGCAGCTTGGCGGCTAGCGGGTACTACAATGAGCAGTTCTTC

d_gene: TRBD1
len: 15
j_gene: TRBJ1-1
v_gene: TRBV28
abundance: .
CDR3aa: CASRGGDRGHTEAFF
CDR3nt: TGTGCCAGCAGGGGAGGGGACAGGGGGCACACTGAAGCTTTCTTT

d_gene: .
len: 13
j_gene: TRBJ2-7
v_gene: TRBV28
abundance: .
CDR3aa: CASSPAGTGEQYF
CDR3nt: TGTGCCAGCAGTCCCGCCGGCACGGGGGAGCAGTACTTC

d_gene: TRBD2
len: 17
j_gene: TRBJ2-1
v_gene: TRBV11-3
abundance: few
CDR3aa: CASSLDSGAGGYNEQFF
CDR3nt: TGTGCCAGCAGCTTAGATAGCGGGGCGGGAGGCTACAATGAGCAGTTCTTC

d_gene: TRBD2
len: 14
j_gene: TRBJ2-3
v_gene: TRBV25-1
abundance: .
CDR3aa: CASSTAGITDTQYF
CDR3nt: TGTGCCAGCAGCACAGCGGGAATCACAGATACGCAGTATTTT

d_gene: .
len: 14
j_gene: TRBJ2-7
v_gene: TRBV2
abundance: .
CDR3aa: CASSEIQGSYEQYF
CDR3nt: TGTGCCAGCAGTGAAATCCAGGGCTCCTACGAGCAGTACTTC

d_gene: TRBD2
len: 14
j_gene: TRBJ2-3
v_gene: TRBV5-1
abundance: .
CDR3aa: CASKLALSTDTQYF
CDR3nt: TGCGCCAGCAAACTAGCGTTGAGCACAGATACGCAGTATTTT

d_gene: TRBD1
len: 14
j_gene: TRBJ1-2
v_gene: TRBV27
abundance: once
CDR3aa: CASSLRQGAFGYTF
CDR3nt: TGTGCCAGCAGTTTGCGGCAGGGGGCTTTTGGCTACACCTTC

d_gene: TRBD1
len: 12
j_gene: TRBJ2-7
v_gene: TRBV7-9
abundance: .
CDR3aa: CASRLDEGAAYF
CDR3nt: TGTGCCAGCAGACTTGACGAGGGGGCGGCGTACTTC

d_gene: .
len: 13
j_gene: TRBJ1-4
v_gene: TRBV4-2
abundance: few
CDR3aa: CASGGVAGEKLFF
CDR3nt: TGTGCCTCAGGAGGGGTAGCGGGTGAAAAACTGTTTTTT

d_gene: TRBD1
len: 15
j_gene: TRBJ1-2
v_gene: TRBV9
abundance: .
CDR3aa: CASSVVPRGPYGYTF
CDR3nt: TGTGCCAGCAGCGTAGTTCCCAGGGGGCCGTATGGCTACACCTTC

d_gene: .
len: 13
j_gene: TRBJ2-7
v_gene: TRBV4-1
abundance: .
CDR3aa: CASSQEQYYEQYF
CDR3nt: TGCGCCAGCAGCCAAGAGCAGTACTACGAGCAGTACTTC

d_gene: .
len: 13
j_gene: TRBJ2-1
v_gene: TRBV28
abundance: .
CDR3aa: CASKVHSGNEQFF
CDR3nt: TGTGCCAGCAAGGTTCACAGTGGCAATGAGCAGTTCTTC

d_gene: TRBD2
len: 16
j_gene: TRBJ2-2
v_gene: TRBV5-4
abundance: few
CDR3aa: CASSPRLAGPSGELFF
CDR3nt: TGTGCCAGCAGCCCCCGACTAGCGGGCCCGTCCGGGGAGCTGTTTTTT

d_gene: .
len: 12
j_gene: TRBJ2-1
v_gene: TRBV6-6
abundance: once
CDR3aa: CASSQRYNEQFF
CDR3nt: TGTGCCAGCAGCCAGCGGTACAATGAGCAGTTCTTC

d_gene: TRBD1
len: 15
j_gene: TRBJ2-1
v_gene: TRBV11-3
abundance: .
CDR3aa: CASSAGQGASHEQFF
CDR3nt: TGTGCCAGCAGCGCTGGACAGGGGGCGTCTCATGAGCAGTTCTTC

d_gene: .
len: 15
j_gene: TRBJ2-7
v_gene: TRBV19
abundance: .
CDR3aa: CASRSGQSGSYEQYF
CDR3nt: TGTGCCAGTAGATCAGGACAGTCGGGCTCCTACGAGCAGTACTTC

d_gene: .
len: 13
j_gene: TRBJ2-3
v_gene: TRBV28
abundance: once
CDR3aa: CASKGDPRDTQYF
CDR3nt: TGTGCCAGCAAGGGGGACCCAAGGGATACGCAGTATTTT

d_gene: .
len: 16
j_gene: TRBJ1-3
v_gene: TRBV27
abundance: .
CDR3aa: CASMIDGTSSGNTIYF
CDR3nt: TGTGCCAGCATGATTGACGGGACATCTTCTGGAAACACCATATATTTT

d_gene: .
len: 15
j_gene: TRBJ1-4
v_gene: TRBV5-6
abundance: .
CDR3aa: CASSADRGLREKLFF
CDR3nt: TGTGCCAGCAGCGCAGACCGGGGCCTGCGGGAAAAACTGTTTTTT

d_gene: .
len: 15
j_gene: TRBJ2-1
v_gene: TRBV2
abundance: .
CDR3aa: CASSEALSSALAQFF
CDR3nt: TGTGCCAGCAGTGAAGCGCTAAGCAGCGCCCTCGCGCAGTTCTTC

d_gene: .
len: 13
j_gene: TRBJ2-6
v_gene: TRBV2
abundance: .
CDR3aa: CASSVTGANVLTF
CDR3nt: TGTGCCAGCAGTGTCACCGGGGCCAACGTCCTGACTTTC